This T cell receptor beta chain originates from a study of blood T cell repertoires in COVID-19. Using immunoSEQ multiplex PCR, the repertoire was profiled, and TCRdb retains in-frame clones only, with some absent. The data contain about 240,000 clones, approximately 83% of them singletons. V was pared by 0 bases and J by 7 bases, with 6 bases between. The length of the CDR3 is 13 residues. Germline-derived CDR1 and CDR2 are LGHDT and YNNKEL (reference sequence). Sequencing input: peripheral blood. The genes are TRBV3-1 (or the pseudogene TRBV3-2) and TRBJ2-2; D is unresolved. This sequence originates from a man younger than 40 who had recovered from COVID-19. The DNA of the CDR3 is TGTGCCAGCAGCCAAGATGGCAGCGGGGAGCTGTTTTTT. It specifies CASSQDGSGELFF.